Sequencing of this T cell receptor beta chain was carried out in a study of blood T cell repertoires in COVID-19. As for the study in general: There were acute and convalescent COVID-19 samples, and they came from the United States, Italy and Spain.

The authors' processing: Quantification of nucleated cells was approximated via reference gene primer amplification. The data were produced by immunoSEQ multiplex PCR, yet TCRdb's version contains in-frame clones alone and is incomplete. The D gene and trimming were derived from the DNA, and the V and J assignments and clone size from that table. The sample carries 100,000 to 150,000 clones, less than 90% recorded once. V was clipped by 0 bases and J by 5 bases; unmatched bases: 5. The CDR3 consists of 15 residues. The germline CDR1 and CDR2 sequences are SGHKS and YYEKEE (reference sequence). J is TRBJ2-5 and V is TRBV5-5; TRBD2 aligns across 9 bases. Sequences were obtained from peripheral blood. This TCR came from a man older than 75 with active or convalescent COVID-19. The CDR3: CASSLAGTSFETQYF. The CDR3 nucleotides read TGTGCCAGCAGCTTGGCCGGGACTAGCTTCGAGACCCAGTACTTC. The complete variable domain, with remaining parts taken from reference TRBV5-5 and TRBJ2-5, reads DAGVTQSPTHLIKTRGQQVTLRCSPISGHKSVSWYQQVLGQGPQFIFQYYEKEERGRGNFPDRFSARQFPNYSSELNVNALLLGDSALYLCASSLAGTSFETQYFGPGTRLLVL.